This T cell receptor beta chain derives from a study of cytomegalovirus exposure and HLA in healthy donors. Study-wide points: Earlier findings revealed that most TCR beta V segments proved productive either about 87% or about 30% of the time. Some public TCRs appeared in many individuals, while most sequences were rare.

A single count supports this clone. Antigen specificity is unknown. 60 Vbeta and 13 Jbeta primers were used in PCR. Sequenced by immunoSEQ multiplex PCR; TCRdb stores in-frame clones only, minus some. The table lists under 130,000 clones, 75% to 85% of them singletons. CDR1 is SNHLY, CDR2 FYNNEI, per germline. The CDR3 is made up of 14 amino acids. Trimming pared 2 bases from V and 4 bases from J, leaving 8 bases between. The sequencing sample was made of PBMCs. The rearrangement uses TRBV2 and TRBJ2-2; maybe TRBD2 (5 bases). This receptor was taken from a man between 18 and 35 years old in good health and CMV-seronegative. CDR3 in amino acids: CASSESSFTGELFF. The CDR3 DNA reads as TGTGCCAGCAGTGAATCTAGCTTCACCGGGGAGCTGTTTTTT.